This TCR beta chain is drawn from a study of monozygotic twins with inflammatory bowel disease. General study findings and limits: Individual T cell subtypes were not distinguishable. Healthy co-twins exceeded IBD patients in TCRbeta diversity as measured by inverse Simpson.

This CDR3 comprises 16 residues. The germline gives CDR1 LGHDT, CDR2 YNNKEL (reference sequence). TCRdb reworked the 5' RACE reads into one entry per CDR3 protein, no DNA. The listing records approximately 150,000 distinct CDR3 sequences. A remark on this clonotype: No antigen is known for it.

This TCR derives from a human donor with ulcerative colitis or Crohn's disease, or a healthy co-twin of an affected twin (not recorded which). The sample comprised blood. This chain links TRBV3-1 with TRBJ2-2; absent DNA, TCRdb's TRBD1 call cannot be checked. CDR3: CASSQDLAGGNGELFF. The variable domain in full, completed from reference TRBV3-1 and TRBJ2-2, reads DTAVSQTPKYLVTQMGNDKSIKCEQNLGHDTMYWYKQDSKKFLKIMFSYNNKELIINETVPNRFSPKSPDKAHLNLHINSLELGDSAVYFCASSQDLAGGNGELFFGEGSRLTVL.